Shown below are 9 T cell receptor beta chains from a single sample sequenced in a study of T cell repertoires in breast cancer. Paired alpha-beta TCRs of CD8+ T cells were analyzed by expanded emulsion RT-PCR. Blocking oligonucleotides added to a second nested PCR suppressed unpaired genes. TCRdb re-called the emulsion pairing reads through MiXCR, storing one row per CDR3 protein. Here the sample spans about 40,000 distinct CDR3 sequences, 35% to 50% being singletons. Input material: CD8+ T cells. Source of these receptors: a pool of human donors with breast cancer or a healthy control (not recorded which).

The chain's CDR3 is CASGNREGGSTDTQYF. DNA for the CDR3: TGTGCCAGCGGTAACAGGGAGGGCGGATCCACAGATACGCAGTATTTT. V and J are TRBV2 and TRBJ2-3, with a possible D match to TRBD2 (7 bases). Germline assignment: CDR1 SNHLY and CDR2 FYNNEI. With 8 bases removed from V and 2 bases from J, the gap between germline ends came to 20 bases. The CDR3 runs to 16 residues.

The V call is TRBV5-1, the J call TRBJ2-7, with 12 bases fitting TRBD2. The germline CDR1 and CDR2 sequences are SGHRS and YFSETQ. With V trimmed by 3 bases and J by 7 bases, 11 bases remained unmatched. The CDR3 sequence is 16 residues long. CDR3: CASSSGQLAGGREQYF. The CDR3 DNA reads TGCGCCAGCAGCTCCGGACAACTAGCGGGGGGACGTGAGCAGTACTTC.

Many counts were recorded for this clonotype. The V call is TRBV27, the J call TRBJ1-2, with 9 bases that match TRBD1. The CDR3 extends over 16 amino acids. With 6 bases clipped from V and 2 bases from J, the junction kept 10 bases outside the gene matches. Germline CDR1 MNHEY, CDR2 SMNVEV (reference sequence). In nucleotides, the CDR3 is TGTGCCAGCAGAACCTCCCGGGACAGGGAGAACTATGGCTACACCTTC. Its translation: CASRTSRDRENYGYTF.

Only a few counts were recorded for this clonotype. CDR3 sequence: CASIRDRGPYTF. Written as DNA, the CDR3 is TGTGCCAGCATCCGGGACAGGGGCCCTTACACCTTC. The chain uses TRBV12-3 or TRBV12-4 and TRBJ1-2; the match to TRBD1 covers 10 bases. V shed 7 bases, J shed 11 bases, and the junction held 7 bases outside the gene matches. The CDR3 covers 12 residues.

V is TRBV6-2 or TRBV6-3 and J is TRBJ2-7; a weak D match, TRBD2 (6 bases). The CDR3 extends over 16 amino acids. With 6 bases removed from V and 0 bases from J, the gap between germline ends came to 18 bases. Germline V lookup: CDR1 MNHEY, CDR2 SVGEGT. The CDR3 DNA reads as TGTGCCAGCAGCTCCAGAAGTAGCGGTAGCTCCTACGAGCAGTACTTC. It is translated as CASSSRSSGSSYEQYF.

This chain uses TRBV7-9 with TRBJ2-3, with TRBD2 matching 8 bases. Germline assignment: CDR1 SEHNR and CDR2 FQNEAQ (reference sequence). The J segment lost 0 bases and the V segment lost 5 bases, leaving 7 bases of the junction unmatched. The CDR3 sequence is 16 residues long. The CDR3 coding sequence is TGTGCCAGCAGCGACGGACTAGCCGATAGCACAGATACGCAGTATTTT. Translated, it gives CASSDGLADSTDTQYF.

The chain uses TRBV29-1 and TRBJ2-5; 9 positions agree with TRBD1. Trimming at V came to 3 bases and at J to 7 bases, leaving 9 bases not matched to a gene. CDR1 is SQVTM, CDR2 ANQGSEA, per germline. The CDR3 length is 14 residues. The CDR3 is CSVDGTGSLGTQYF. The CDR3 bases are TGCAGCGTTGATGGGACAGGGAGTCTGGGGACCCAGTACTTC. Complete variable domain (other parts from reference TRBV29-1 and TRBJ2-5): SAVISQKPSRDICQRGTSLTIQCQVDSQVTMMFWYRQQPGQSLTLIATANQGSEATYESGFVIDKFPISRPNLTFSTLTVSNMSPEDSSIYLCSVDGTGSLGTQYFGPGTRLLVL.

This clonotype showed up just once. The junction shows a germline mismatch at one end, possibly a read error. The rearrangement links TRBV6-2 or TRBV6-3 to TRBJ2-3; 7 bases line up with TRBD1. Germline CDR1 is MNHEY and CDR2 is SVGEGT. The CDR3 contains 16 residues. CDR3 DNA: TGTGCCAGCAGTAGAGGGACAGCCTGGAGCACAGGTACGCAGTATTTT. It codes for CASSRGTAWSTGTQYF.

This clonotype was seen only a few times. The chain carries TRBV28 and TRBJ2-6, with D perhaps matching TRBD1 (6 bases). CDR3 length equals 17 residues. From germline, CDR1 is MDHEN and CDR2 SYDVKM. Trimming removed 0 bases at V and 0 bases at J, with 9 bases between. The CDR3 nucleotides are TGTGCCAGCAGTTTATGGGACAGTTCCTCTGGGGCCAACGTCCTGACTTTC. Amino acids: CASSLWDSSSGANVLTF.